This TCR beta chain comes out of a study of siplizumab effects on memory and regulatory T cells. V lost 2 bases, J lost 2 bases, and 6 bases stayed unmatched. The V gene's germline CDR1 is SGHTA and CDR2 FQGNSA. This CDR3 has 15 amino acids. Data came from immunoSEQ multiplex PCR; TCRdb stores just in-frame clones and leaves some out. The table has 90,000 to 110,000 clones, roughly 94% seen once. Notes on this clone: Its antigen is undetermined.

Study-level points and caveats: A significant reduction in alloreactive sequences traceable to unstimulated CD4+ memory cells was produced by siplizumab. Among alloreactive clones, only a minor fraction mapped to unstimulated subsets. Proliferating Tregs' suppressive function in siplizumab cultures went unconfirmed. Researchers could not give a naive or memory phenotype to roughly 75-96% of proliferating CD4+ or CD8+ clones.

Sequencing was performed on Tregs sorted from blood. The source is a human donor in good health. This sequence joins TRBV7-2 and TRBJ2-7, with TRBD2 matching 7 bases. This CDR3 reads CASSLSHGLAYEQYF. DNA of the CDR3: TGTGCCAGCAGCTTATCACACGGACTAGCCTACGAGCAGTACTTC.